This T cell receptor beta chain stems from a study of blood T cell repertoires in COVID-19. About the research overall: Sites across the United States, Italy and Spain contributed samples from acute and convalescent COVID-19.

Per the germline V gene, CDR1 is MNHEY and CDR2 is SMNVEV (reference sequence). V was trimmed by 2 bases and J by 3 bases, leaving 22 bases between them. The CDR3 loop spans 18 amino acids. Measured with immunoSEQ multiplex PCR; TCRdb has only the in-frame clones, and not every one. The sample lists more than 300,000 clones; about nine tenths were seen once. The sample taken for sequencing was PBMCs or T cells enriched from blood (not recorded which). This TCR derives from a man younger than 40 who had recovered from COVID-19. The chain employs TRBV27 and TRBJ1-1; D might be TRBD1 (6 bases). This chain's CDR3 is CASSLKPAPMAGDTEAFF. DNA for the CDR3: TGTGCCAGCAGTTTAAAACCCGCCCCAATGGCAGGGGACACTGAAGCTTTCTTT.